These T cell receptor beta chains were read from a single sample in a study of blood T cell repertoires in COVID-19. The method was immunoSEQ multiplex PCR; TCRdb's version includes in-frame clones alone and lacks a portion of them. The sample has 260,000 or so clones, about 85% seen once. Material: PBMCs or T cells enriched from blood (not recorded which). These receptors were obtained from a woman in her forties or fifties who had recovered from COVID-19. The CDR3 runs from the conserved cysteine through the conserved F or W. The D gene is left open where the match is weak. Size tells how often a clone was seen (once, few, many) or the class of an expanded clone, and some rows leave it out.

D	V	size	J	CDR3	DNA
NA	TRBV6-5	once	TRBJ1-5	CASSPSRYYQPQHF	TGTGCCAGCAGCCCCTCTCGGTATTACCAGCCCCAGCATTTT
NA	TRBV28	NA	TRBJ1-6	CASSPKDNGHNNSPLHF	TGTGCCAGCAGTCCAAAAGACAACGGTCATAATAATTCACCCCTCCACTTT
NA	TRBV3-1/TRBV3-2	NA	TRBJ2-2	CASSQGAIELFF	TGTGCCAGCAGCCAAGGTGCGATCGAGCTGTTTTTT
NA	TRBV27	NA	TRBJ2-1	CASSLFTTSSYNEQFF	TGTGCCAGCAGTCTATTCACCACGAGCTCCTACAATGAGCAGTTCTTC
NA	TRBV5-1	NA	TRBJ1-2	CASSLLPGTQANYGYTF	TGCGCCAGCAGCTTACTACCCGGGACACAGGCTAACTATGGCTACACCTTC
NA	TRBV5-4	NA	TRBJ2-2	CASSLEIGGAGELFF	TGTGCCAGCAGCTTGGAGATAGGGGGAGCCGGGGAGCTGTTTTTT
NA	TRBV7-9	NA	TRBJ2-1	CASSLVGGYLGNEQFF	TGTGCCAGCAGCTTAGTCGGCGGGTACTTGGGGAATGAGCAGTTCTTC
NA	TRBV6-5	NA	TRBJ1-1	CASSLQGTEAFF	TGTGCCAGCAGTTTACAGGGTACTGAAGCTTTCTTT
TRBD1	TRBV2	few	TRBJ1-5	CASSRQGAVNQPQHF	TGTGCCAGCAGTCGTCAGGGGGCGGTCAATCAGCCCCAGCATTTT
TRBD1	TRBV10-2	NA	TRBJ1-2	CASSRDRESNYGYTF	TGCGCCAGCAGTCGGGACAGGGAGTCTAACTATGGCTACACCTTC
TRBD2	TRBV10-2	NA	TRBJ2-3	CASSEPGLAESTDTQYF	TGCGCCAGCAGTGAGCCCGGACTAGCGGAGAGCACAGATACGCAGTATTTT
TRBD1	TRBV30	NA	TRBJ2-7	CAWSGDRPEQYF	TGTGCCTGGAGTGGGGACAGGCCCGAGCAGTACTTC
NA	TRBV28	NA	TRBJ2-2	CASSLTGLTNTGELFF	TGTGCCAGCAGTTTGACCGGACTAACGAACACCGGGGAGCTGTTTTTT
NA	TRBV6-1	NA	TRBJ1-2	CASSEALNRWGYTF	TGTGCCAGCAGTGAAGCCCTGAACCGGTGGGGCTACACCTTC
TRBD1	TRBV7-2	NA	TRBJ2-5	CASSLNRGYETQYF	TGTGCCAGCAGCTTAAACAGGGGATACGAGACCCAGTACTTC
NA	TRBV3-1/TRBV3-2	once	TRBJ2-7	CASSQASTEFYEQYF	TGTGCCAGCAGCCAAGCGTCGACAGAATTCTACGAGCAGTACTTC
NA	TRBV7-8	NA	TRBJ1-4	CASSPDGQREKLFF	TGTGCCAGCAGCCCCGATGGACAGAGGGAAAAACTGTTTTTT
TRBD1	TRBV7-2	NA	TRBJ1-4	CASSPGGRGLEKLFF	TGTGCCAGCAGCCCCGGGGGCAGGGGGCTAGAAAAACTGTTTTTT
TRBD2	TRBV5-5	once	TRBJ2-1	CASSQLAERMNEQFF	TGTGCCAGCTCACAGCTAGCGGAGAGGATGAATGAGCAGTTCTTC
TRBD2	TRBV6-1	once	TRBJ2-3	CASSEIRYGGYTDTQYF	TGTGCCAGCAGTGAAATCAGATACGGGGGGTACACAGATACGCAGTATTTT
TRBD1	TRBV28	NA	TRBJ2-5	CASSFPGQAGETQYF	TGTGCCAGCAGTTTCCCGGGACAGGCGGGGGAGACCCAGTACTTC
NA	TRBV7-8	NA	TRBJ2-1	CASSIEGVGQFF	TGTGCCAGCAGCATAGAAGGGGTTGGGCAGTTCTTC
NA	TRBV4-1	NA	TRBJ2-1	CASSGTPGGVIYNEQFF	TGCGCCAGCAGTGGAACCCCCGGGGGAGTGATCTACAATGAGCAGTTCTTC
TRBD1	TRBV18	NA	TRBJ1-5	CASSLGDRGLPQHF	TGTGCCAGCTCACTAGGGGACAGGGGGCTGCCCCAGCATTTT
TRBD2	TRBV20-1	few	TRBJ2-1	CSASLLAGGSHEQFF	TGCAGTGCTAGTTTACTAGCGGGAGGTTCACATGAGCAGTTCTTC
NA	TRBV19	once	TRBJ2-7	CASSLQGYEQYF	TGTGCCAGTAGCTTACAGGGCTACGAGCAGTACTTC
TRBD2	TRBV5-6	few	TRBJ2-7	CASSVTSGSFFLDEQYF	TGTGCCAGCAGCGTGACTAGCGGGAGTTTTTTTTTAGACGAGCAGTACTTC
NA	TRBV27	few	TRBJ1-1	CASHSQLNTEAFF	TGTGCCAGCCATTCACAGTTGAACACTGAAGCTTTCTTT
NA	TRBV6-1	NA	TRBJ1-2	CASSGPAGPTIGGYTF	TGTGCCAGCAGTGGACCGGCGGGACCCACAATCGGTGGCTACACCTTC
NA	TRBV18	NA	TRBJ2-5	CASSPGHKGTETQYF	TGTGCCAGCTCACCGGGACATAAAGGAACGGAGACCCAGTACTTC
NA	TRBV10-1	NA	TRBJ2-2	CASSESGRTNTGELFF	TGCGCCAGCAGTGAGTCGGGCAGGACGAACACCGGGGAGCTGTTTTTT
NA	TRBV28	NA	TRBJ2-1	CASSVTPRITGFGYEQFF	TGTGCCAGCAGTGTTACGCCTCGGATAACGGGGTTTGGCTATGAGCAGTTCTTC
NA	TRBV15	NA	TRBJ1-1	CATSREYPGGRANEAFF	TGTGCCACCAGCAGAGAATATCCGGGAGGCAGGGCTAATGAAGCTTTCTTT
NA	TRBV6-2/TRBV6-3	NA	TRBJ1-2	CASSYLQGNGYTF	TGTGCCAGCAGTTACCTCCAGGGGAATGGCTACACCTTC
NA	TRBV3-1/TRBV3-2	NA	TRBJ1-1	CASSHQGTVNTEAFF	TGTGCCAGCAGCCATCAGGGCACGGTGAACACTGAAGCTTTCTTT
NA	TRBV5-4	NA	TRBJ2-7	CASSLGVVSSYEQYF	TGTGCCAGCAGCCTCGGGGTGGTGAGCTCCTACGAGCAGTACTTC
TRBD1	TRBV28	NA	TRBJ1-6	CASRTGNSPLHF	TGTGCCAGCCGGACAGGAAATTCACCCCTCCACTTT
NA	TRBV19	NA	TRBJ1-1	CASNGLRGTEAFF	TGTGCCAGTAACGGTTTGCGGGGCACTGAAGCTTTCTTT
NA	TRBV19	NA	TRBJ2-4	CASSIWAAKNIQYF	TGTGCCAGTAGTATTTGGGCGGCCAAAAACATTCAGTACTTC
TRBD2	TRBV19	NA	TRBJ2-3	CASSIVAGGADTQYF	TGTGCCAGTAGTATAGTTGCCGGGGGGGCAGATACGCAGTATTTT
TRBD1	TRBV7-9	NA	TRBJ1-5	CASSLGAGGDQPQHF	TGTGCCAGCAGCTTAGGGGCAGGGGGTGATCAGCCCCAGCATTTT
NA	TRBV2	NA	TRBJ2-7	CASEDGTYEQYF	TGTGCCAGCGAAGACGGGACCTACGAGCAGTACTTC
TRBD1	TRBV2	NA	TRBJ1-5	CASSVGQRNQPQHF	TGTGCCAGCAGTGTGGGACAGCGCAATCAGCCCCAGCATTTT
TRBD2	TRBV7-6	NA	TRBJ2-3	CASSPRTGRVDTQYF	TGTGCCAGCAGCCCCCGGACGGGGAGGGTAGATACGCAGTATTTT
TRBD1	TRBV6-6	NA	TRBJ2-2	CASARQGGTGELFF	TGTGCCAGCGCCCGACAGGGGGGAACCGGGGAGCTGTTTTTT
TRBD1	TRBV11-3	NA	TRBJ2-1	CASSGLGTEHEQFF	TGTGCCAGCAGCGGTTTAGGGACAGAACATGAGCAGTTCTTC
NA	TRBV15	NA	TRBJ1-5	CATSISRGPQHF	TGTGCCACCAGCATCTCTAGGGGGCCCCAGCATTTT
NA	TRBV12-5	NA	TRBJ2-7	CASGFSQYEQYF	TGTGCTAGTGGTTTTTCCCAGTACGAGCAGTACTTC
NA	TRBV7-9	NA	TRBJ1-4	CASSLASGTEKLFF	TGTGCCAGCAGCTTAGCGTCCGGGACAGAAAAACTGTTTTTT
NA	TRBV19	NA	TRBJ1-1	CASKSSGGARTEAFF	TGTGCCAGTAAGTCGTCGGGGGGCGCGCGGACTGAAGCTTTCTTT
TRBD2	TRBV2	NA	TRBJ2-5	CASSVHSGRAVETQYF	TGTGCCAGCAGTGTACATAGCGGGAGGGCCGTAGAGACCCAGTACTTC
NA	TRBV5-1	NA	TRBJ1-2	CASSLSSRGYGYTF	TGCGCCAGCAGCTTGAGCTCAAGAGGGTATGGCTACACCTTC
TRBD2	TRBV19	NA	TRBJ2-1	CASSTRNRQGSGRGAYNEQFF	TGTGCCAGTAGTACACGGAACCGGCAGGGTAGCGGGAGGGGGGCCTACAATGAGCAGTTCTTC
NA	TRBV2	NA	TRBJ2-7	CASSEWDKYYEQYF	TGTGCCAGCAGTGAATGGGACAAATACTACGAGCAGTACTTC
TRBD1	TRBV7-2	few	TRBJ1-2	CASSAGQGQGYTF	TGTGCCAGCAGCGCCGGACAGGGGCAAGGCTACACCTTC
NA	TRBV27	NA	TRBJ1-6	CASSQQGRVLGSPLHF	TGTGCCAGCAGTCAACAGGGAAGGGTCCTTGGTTCACCCCTCCACTTT
TRBD1	TRBV19	NA	TRBJ1-5	CASSAGTGDQPQHF	TGTGCCAGTAGCGCCGGGACAGGGGATCAGCCCCAGCATTTT
TRBD2	TRBV29-1	NA	TRBJ2-1	CSVDPGGNEQFF	TGCAGCGTTGACCCGGGAGGCAATGAGCAGTTCTTC
TRBD1	TRBV4-1	NA	TRBJ1-1	CASSQERGRITEAFF	TGCGCCAGCAGCCAAGAAAGGGGGCGCATCACTGAAGCTTTCTTT